One and the same sample provided the 8 T cell receptor beta chains below, sequenced in a study of shared clonotypes between healthy human individuals (dated by TCRdb to the early 2020s). Libraries came from the immunoSEQ multiplex PCR assay. TCRdb limited this immuneACCESS table to in-frame rearrangements with V and J called. A share of clones is missing; checked studies link under half to unresolved V genes, and the rest is unexplained. The table for this sample lists millions of clones; 85% to 95% of them were counted only once. The top ten hold approximately 0.13% of the sample. Sequencing input: naive CD4+ T cells sorted from blood. The cell subset or site label on this specimen signifies: CD45RA+ positively selected. These receptors were taken from a man younger than 30 in good health.

Notes on this clone: The same CDR3 is also encoded by other DNA sequences in this sample. The rearrangement links TRBV29-1 to TRBJ2-5; a possible D gene is TRBD2 (7 bases). The CDR3 spans 12 residues. The V gene's germline CDR1 is SQVTM and CDR2 ANQGSEA. The ends were cut back, 4 bases at V and 5 bases at J, with 11 bases in the middle. The CDR3 DNA sequence: TGCAGCGTTGGGGGGGGCGGTGAGACCCAGTACTTC. It yields the protein CSVGGGGETQYF.

The rearrangement joins TRBV7-2 to TRBJ2-7; 13 bases align to TRBD2. The germline gives CDR1 SGHTA, CDR2 FQGNSA. The J segment lost 2 bases and the V segment lost 5 bases, leaving 15 bases of the junction unmatched. This CDR3 is 19 amino acids long. In nucleotides, the CDR3 is TGTGCCAGCAGCCCGCACCCTTGGACTAGCGGGAGTTCTGCCTACGAGCAGTACTTC. Its protein product is CASSPHPWTSGSSAYEQYF.

This chain uses TRBV19 with TRBJ2-2, with TRBD2 matching 13 bases. CDR3 size: 15 residues. Germline V gives CDR1 LNHDA, CDR2 SQIVND (reference sequence). V was pared by 5 bases and J by 4 bases, with 1 base of the junction left unmatched. The DNA for the CDR3 is TGTGCCAGTAGTCGGACTAGCGGGGGCACCGGGGAGCTGTTTTTT. This gives the protein CASSRTSGGTGELFF.

With regard to this clone: One end of the junction varies from germline; a read error may be responsible. The V gene is TRBV18, the J gene TRBJ2-6; D ambiguous. This CDR3 spans 16 amino acids. Germline V lookup: CDR1 KGHSH, CDR2 LQKENI. Written as DNA, the CDR3 is TGTACCAGCTCACCACCGAAACAGCCTGGGGCCAACGTCCTGACTTTC. Its translation: CTSSPPKQPGANVLTF.

This clone appeared once. This chain connects TRBV5-4 to TRBJ2-7, with D tentatively TRBD1 or TRBD2 (6 bases each). The germline V and J ends were trimmed by 5 bases and 3 bases, with 18 bases remaining between them. This CDR3 is built from 15 residues. CDR1 is SGHNT, CDR2 YYREEE, per germline (reference sequence). The CDR3 region is CASSSHGGHGYEQYF. DNA of the CDR3: TGTGCCAGCAGTTCTCATGGGGGGCACGGCTACGAGCAGTACTTC.

The chain is built from TRBV9 and TRBJ2-7; 7 bases agree with TRBD2. Germline V gives CDR1 SGDLS, CDR2 YYNGEE. CDR3 length: 15 residues. V trimming: 4 bases; J trimming: 1 base; junction bases outside the gene matches: 8. The CDR3 sequence is CASSPHSGASYEQYF. CDR3 bases: TGTGCCAGCAGCCCCCACAGCGGGGCATCCTACGAGCAGTACTTC.

This chain connects TRBV5-4 to TRBJ2-5; D gene uncertain. The V gene's germline CDR1 is SGHNT and CDR2 YYREEE (reference sequence). With 4 bases removed from V and 2 bases from J, the gap between germline ends came to 9 bases. The CDR3 has 13 residues. The CDR3: CASSMRQQETQYF. The CDR3 DNA follows: TGTGCCAGCAGCATGCGGCAGCAAGAGACCCAGTACTTC.

The gene calls are TRBV2 and TRBJ1-4; D may be TRBD1 (5 bases). Looked up from germline, CDR1 is SNHLY and CDR2 is FYNNEI. V was shortened by 1 base and J by 8 bases, with 11 bases between the two germline ends. This CDR3 is built from 14 residues. The CDR3 DNA is TGTGCCAGCAGTGAAGAGGCTAGGGGCGAAAAACTGTTTTTT. Translated: CASSEEARGEKLFF.